Below are 14 T cell receptor beta chains sequenced from a single sample in a study of T-cell reconstitution after alpha-beta-depleted transplantation in children. This sample's TCRbeta library carried unique molecular identifier barcodes. TCRdb re-analysed the PCR reads in MiXCR, keeping a single row per CDR3 protein. The table has more than 550,000 distinct CDR3 sequences, 8% to 11% seen once. The material sequenced was PBMCs from the stem cell graft donor, taken from the stem cell graft. All receptors derive from a human donor who donated a stem cell graft to a child with acute myeloid leukemia.

The chain employs TRBV7-2 and TRBJ2-3; TRBD1 is a possible D gene (5 bases). This CDR3 region has 15 residues. CDR1 is SGHTA and CDR2 is FQGNSA in the germline V gene. V gave up 2 bases and J gave up 2 bases, with 11 bases separating them. CDR3 nucleotides: TGTGCCAGCAGCTTAAGGGGCCGGACCACAGATACGCAGTATTTT. Protein product: CASSLRGRTTDTQYF.

The CDR3 nucleotides are TGCAGTGCCCCGGGGGACAGGGTTTACGAGCAGTACTTC. Translating gives CSAPGDRVYEQYF. The V call is TRBV20-1, the J call TRBJ2-7, with TRBD1 identical over 9 bases. CDR1 and CDR2 from the germline V gene are DFQATT and SNEGSKA (reference sequence). The V and J ends lost 6 bases and 4 bases, in that order; junction bases with no gene match: 7. The CDR3 has 13 amino acids.

This clonotype turned up a few times. This CDR3 is CATSGGRGTGELFF. The CDR3 DNA follows: TGTGCCACCTCGGGGGGTCGGGGCACCGGGGAGCTGTTTTTT. This sequence joins TRBV15 and TRBJ2-2; 7 bases map to TRBD2. CDR1 LNHNV and CDR2 YYDKDF come from the germline V gene (reference sequence). The CDR3 is 14 amino acids. V gave up 8 bases and J gave up 4 bases; unmatched junction bases: 7.

This clonotype was found many times. The chain is built from TRBV7-3 and TRBJ2-1; TRBD2 might be the D (7 bases). Germline CDR1 SGHTA, CDR2 FQGTGA. The V end was cut by 5 bases, the J end by 9 bases, with 14 bases between. This CDR3 comprises 13 residues. The CDR3 loop reads CASSPRGASEQFF. The CDR3 nucleotides are TGTGCCAGCAGCCCCCGGGGGGCGTCTGAGCAGTTCTTC. Full variable domain (remainder filled in from reference TRBV7-3 and TRBJ2-1): GAGVSQTPSNKVTEKGKYVELRCDPISGHTALYWYRQSLGQGPEFLIYFQGTGAADDSGLPNDRFFAVRPEGSVSTLKIQRTERGDSAVYLCASSPRGASEQFFGPGTRLTVL.

The chain uses TRBV10-3 and TRBJ2-7; 7 nucleotides align to TRBD1. This CDR3 region has 15 residues. Germline V gene lookup returns CDR1 ENHRY and CDR2 SYGVKD. With 0 bases clipped from V and 6 bases from J, the junction kept 8 bases outside the gene matches. The CDR3 region is CAISESQGNSGEQYF. As DNA, the CDR3 is TGTGCCATCAGTGAGTCACAGGGGAATTCCGGCGAGCAGTACTTC.

Of note for this clonotype: A much bigger clone sits one base away, suggesting this may be a read error. V gene TRBV6-7 combines with J gene TRBJ1-5; possibly TRBD1 for D (6 bases). TRBV6-7 is given ORF status, its function remaining uncertain. This CDR3 has 17 amino acids. CDR3 sequence: CTSSYYPGADSNQPQHF. CDR3 coding DNA: TGTACCAGCAGTTATTACCCAGGGGCGGATAGCAATCAGCCCCAGCATTTT.

In nucleotides, the CDR3 is TGTGCCAGCAGCCGGACTAGCGGAGAAAGCACAGATACGCAGTATTTT. It is translated as CASSRTSGESTDTQYF. The V and J genes are TRBV7-3 and TRBJ2-3; TRBD2 matches at 10 bases. Germline V gene lookup returns CDR1 SGHTA and CDR2 FQGTGA. The CDR3 consists of 16 residues. V dropped 5 bases and J dropped 0; count of bases not matched to a gene: 5. Looking up the rest from reference TRBV7-3 and TRBJ2-3 gives the full variable domain: GAGVSQTPSNKVTEKGKYVELRCDPISGHTALYWYRQSLGQGPEFLIYFQGTGAADDSGLPNDRFFAVRPEGSVSTLKIQRTERGDSAVYLCASSRTSGESTDTQYFGPGTRLTVL.

This clonotype turned up a few times. The chain uses TRBV20-1 and TRBJ1-1; D may be TRBD1 (6 bases). CDR1 and CDR2 (germline): DFQATT, SNEGSKA (reference sequence). The CDR3 loop spans 16 amino acids. The ends were cut back, 5 bases at V and 0 bases at J, with 19 bases in the middle. CDR3 DNA sequence: TGCAGTGCTTTACCCGGGACACGACCTTTGAACACTGAAGCTTTCTTT. Translated, it gives CSALPGTRPLNTEAFF.

J is TRBJ2-1 and V is TRBV12-3 or TRBV12-4; 7 bases line up with TRBD2. The CDR3 totals 15 residues. The V segment lost 3 bases and the J segment 7 bases; nucleotides outside the gene matches: 9. The CDR3 loop reads CASSLGLAVGNEQFF. The CDR3 DNA sequence: TGTGCCAGCAGTTTGGGGCTAGCGGTTGGGAATGAGCAGTTCTTC.

A few counts support this clonotype. The chain carries TRBV20-1 and TRBJ2-1; 9 bases map to TRBD2. Germline CDR1 DFQATT, CDR2 SNEGSKA (reference sequence). V was clipped by 2 bases and J by 4 bases; unmatched bases: 6. The CDR3 runs to 15 residues. The CDR3 loop is CSARPSSGVYNEQFF. In nucleotides, the CDR3 is TGCAGTGCTAGACCCTCTAGCGGGGTGTACAATGAGCAGTTCTTC.

This clonotype was observed a handful of times. This rearrangement joins TRBV7-2 to TRBJ2-7, with 12 positions matching TRBD2. Unmatched junction bases numbered 2, after V lost 1 base and J lost 7 bases. Germline loops: CDR1 SGHTA, CDR2 FQGNSA. The CDR3 is 14 residues long. The CDR3 loop reads CASSLETSGREQYF. As DNA, the CDR3 is TGTGCCAGCAGCTTAGAAACTAGCGGGAGGGAGCAGTACTTC.

The V and J genes are TRBV7-9 and TRBJ1-2; D unresolved. The CDR3 is made up of 13 amino acids. Trimming left V 5 bases short and J 8 bases short, with 15 bases between. Germline V gene data show CDR1 as SEHNR and CDR2 as FQNEAQ (reference sequence). In DNA, the CDR3 is TGTGCCAGCAGCCAAGCCCAGGTCCGGGGCTACACCTTC. Protein product: CASSQAQVRGYTF.

The genes are TRBV20-1 and TRBJ1-4; tentative D call: TRBD1 (5 bases). The CDR3 contains 16 residues. Trimming took off 3 bases at V and 4 bases at J, with 18 bases between the two ends. CDR1 and CDR2 (germline): DFQATT, SNEGSKA (reference sequence). In nucleotides, the CDR3 is TGCAGTGCTAGTCCCACTTCTGGGGGGTTTAATGAAAAACTGTTTTTT. Its translation: CSASPTSGGFNEKLFF.

Regarding this clonotype: One base away lies a much larger clone, so this may be a sequencing read error. The gene calls are TRBV7-9 and TRBJ2-7; D is possibly TRBD2 (5 bases). This CDR3 comprises 13 residues. Germline loops: CDR1 SEHNR, CDR2 FQNEAQ (reference sequence). CDR3 coding DNA: TGTGTCAGCACCCAGTCCGGACTCCCGGTTGAGTACTTC. This gives the protein CVSTQSGLPVEYF.